Following are 27 T cell receptor beta chains from one sample sequenced in a study of T cell clones after liver transplantation. Libraries were prepared by immunoSEQ multiplex PCR; TCRdb keeps only in-frame clonotypes and omits some of them. The table lists tens of thousands of clones, about four fifths of them singletons. The sequenced sample was CD4+ T cells from blood, obtained 12 months after liver transplant. Receptors originate from a human patient who received a liver transplant. T cells may partly derive from the graft donor.

The V and J genes are TRBV6-4 and TRBJ2-3; either TRBD1 or TRBD2 may fit D (5 bases each). V was shortened by 5 bases and J by 0 bases, with 9 bases between the two germline ends. Germline V gene lookup returns CDR1 MRHNA and CDR2 SNTAGT. The length of the CDR3 is 14 residues. In nucleotides, the CDR3 is TGTGCCAGCAGTAGGGGCGGGAGCACAGATACGCAGTATTTT. This gives the protein CASSRGGSTDTQYF.

The V gene is TRBV11-2, the J gene TRBJ2-6, with D perhaps matching TRBD1 (6 bases). The CDR3 totals 17 residues. Germline CDR1 is SGHAT and CDR2 is FQNNGV. V lost 3 bases to trimming and J lost 0 bases, with 12 bases between them. CDR3 bases: TGTGCCAGCAGCTTTGGGCAGGGGACCTCTGGGGCCAACGTCCTGACTTTC. This translates into CASSFGQGTSGANVLTF.

By frequency in the sample, this clone is medium-sized (0.01 to 0.1%). The genes are TRBV30 and TRBJ1-1, with no clear D. The CDR3 is 13 amino acids. Trimming took off 3 bases at V and 1 base at J, with 9 bases between the two ends. Germline lookup yields CDR1 GTSNPN and CDR2 SVGIG (reference sequence). CDR3 protein: CAWRRVRNTEAFF. CDR3 in DNA: TGTGCCTGGAGGAGGGTGAGGAACACTGAAGCTTTCTTT.

J is TRBJ1-3 and V is TRBV11-2; D might be TRBD1 (5 bases). CDR3 length: 16 residues. The germline V and J ends were trimmed by 1 base and 3 bases, with 13 bases remaining between them. Per the germline V gene, CDR1 is SGHAT and CDR2 is FQNNGV. The CDR3 reads CASSLGRGAGGNTIYF. The CDR3 DNA is TGTGCCAGCAGCTTAGGCCGGGGCGCAGGTGGAAACACCATATATTTT.

The chain has TRBV28 and TRBJ2-1; no reliable D call. Germline CDR1 MDHEN, CDR2 SYDVKM. The CDR3 runs to 16 residues. V lost 2 bases and J 0 bases, leaving 11 bases between the germline ends. CDR3 region: CASSLRTFGSYNEQFF. The CDR3 DNA is TGTGCCAGCAGTTTAAGGACCTTTGGCTCCTACAATGAGCAGTTCTTC.

This rearrangement joins TRBV28 to TRBJ2-3; TRBD2 matches at 7 bases. V was pared by 5 bases and J by 8 bases, with 13 bases of the junction left unmatched. Germline CDR1 MDHEN, CDR2 SYDVKM. The CDR3 has 15 amino acids. Written as DNA, the CDR3 is TGTGCCAGCAGTCCCCCGGGGGGAAACTCGCGTACGCAGTATTTT. This sequence encodes CASSPPGGNSRTQYF.

The chain employs TRBV5-6 and TRBJ1-2, with 11 bases identical to TRBD1. Losses at the gene ends were 4 bases for V and 8 bases for J; bases not matched to a gene: 7. The CDR3 loop spans 14 amino acids. Germline CDR1 reads SGHDT; CDR2 reads YYEEEE. This CDR3 is CASSLDRGLRGYTF. The CDR3 region has the DNA TGTGCCAGCAGCCTGGACAGGGGGCTTAGAGGCTACACCTTC.

This rearrangement joins TRBV9 to TRBJ1-1, with D possibly matching TRBD1 (6 bases). Germline V CDR1 and CDR2: SGDLS, YYNGEE. CDR3 size: 15 residues. Trimming stripped 3 bases from V and 1 base from J, with 13 bases between. CDR3 region: CASSEATGQNTEAFF. In DNA, the CDR3 is TGTGCCAGCAGCGAGGCGACAGGACAGAACACTGAAGCTTTCTTT.

The rearrangement joins TRBV2 to TRBJ1-3, with D possibly TRBD1 on 5 matching bases. Trimming took off 5 bases at V and 1 base at J, with 15 bases between the two ends. Per the germline V gene, CDR1 is SNHLY and CDR2 is FYNNEI. This CDR3 is 16 amino acids long. The CDR3 here is CASSPSPGGSGNTIYF. For the CDR3, the DNA is TGTGCCAGCAGTCCCTCTCCCGGGGGGTCTGGAAACACCATATATTTT. Combining the CDR3 with reference TRBV2 and TRBJ1-3 gives the whole variable domain EPEVTQTPSHQVTQMGQEVILRCVPISNHLYFYWYRQILGQKVEFLVSFYNNEISEKSEIFDDQFSVERPDGSNFTLKIRSTKLEDSAMYFCASSPSPGGSGNTIYFGEGSWLTVV.

The V and J genes are TRBV11-3 and TRBJ1-1; D is possibly TRBD1 (6 bases). There are 16 residues in the CDR3. Trimming pared 1 base from V and 5 bases from J, leaving 17 bases between. Germline CDR1 is SGHNT and CDR2 is YENEEA. The CDR3 region is CASSLGASGTSTEAFF. CDR3 sequence (DNA): TGTGCCAGCAGCTTAGGAGCCTCCGGGACAAGTACTGAAGCTTTCTTT.

This clone has just one count. The V and J genes are TRBV2 and TRBJ2-1; a weak D match, TRBD1 (5 bases). Germline V gives CDR1 SNHLY, CDR2 FYNNEI. The V end lost 8 bases, the J end lost 7 bases, and 15 bases lay between the germline ends. This CDR3 spans 13 amino acids. The CDR3 DNA sequence: TGTGCCAGCGTGAAGGGGCTGGGTAATGAGCAGTTCTTC. It codes for CASVKGLGNEQFF.

The V call is TRBV7-2, the J call TRBJ1-4, with D tentatively TRBD1 (6 bases). The germline CDR1 and CDR2 sequences are SGHTA and FQGNSA. Trimming left V 4 bases short and J 10 bases short, with 16 bases between. The CDR3 contains 14 residues. The CDR3 coding sequence is TGTGCCAGCAGCTCCCGGGCAGGGGAAGGAAAACTGTTTTTT. This gives the protein CASSSRAGEGKLFF.

This chain joins TRBV19 and TRBJ1-3; TRBD1 matches 7 bases. Germline V gives CDR1 LNHDA, CDR2 SQIVND (reference sequence). There are 17 residues in the CDR3. The V segment lost 5 bases and the J segment 0 bases; nucleotides outside the gene matches: 10. In nucleotides, the CDR3 is TGTGCCAGTAGTCTTCGGGGGGACAGAGGCTCTGGAAACACCATATATTTT. Its translation is CASSLRGDRGSGNTIYF.

The V call is TRBV11-3, the J call TRBJ2-3; 7 bases fit TRBD1. After removal of 2 bases from V and 6 bases from J, the junction contained 5 bases not matched to a gene. The CDR3 consists of 14 residues. CDR1 and CDR2 from the germline V gene are SGHNT and YENEEA. CDR3 nucleotide sequence: TGTGCCAGCAGCTTAACAGGGGATTCCGATACGCAGTATTTT. Translating it yields CASSLTGDSDTQYF.

A remark on this clone: The junction and the germline gene differ at one end; a read error may be behind it. The chain uses TRBV5-8 and TRBJ2-7; 16 positions match TRBD2. Germline V gives CDR1 SGHTS, CDR2 YDEGEE. The CDR3 covers 14 residues. CDR3: CASSLRGLAGGRTF. In DNA, the CDR3 is TGTGCCAGCAGCTTGAGGGGACTAGCGGGAGGGAGGACCTTC.

V and J are TRBV7-8 and TRBJ2-1; D is perhaps TRBD2 (5 bases). V shed 1 base and J shed 4 bases, with 11 bases lying between them. The CDR3 contains 15 residues. CDR1 and CDR2 from the germline V gene are SGHVS and FQNEAQ. The chain's CDR3 is CASSLVASIYNEQFF. Written as DNA, the CDR3 is TGTGCCAGCAGCTTAGTGGCTAGCATTTACAATGAGCAGTTCTTC.

The V gene is TRBV5-1, the J gene TRBJ2-1, with TRBD2 matching over 9 bases. CDR1 and CDR2 (germline): SGHRS, YFSETQ. V dropped 0 bases and J dropped 5; count of bases not matched to a gene: 12. This CDR3 is 18 amino acids long. DNA of the CDR3: TGCGCCAGCAGCTTGGCCGGGGTAGCGGGAGTCGGGGACAATGAGCAGTTCTTC. Encoded protein: CASSLAGVAGVGDNEQFF.

The CDR3 loop is CASSSRRLAGGKETQYF. CDR3 DNA: TGTGCCAGCAGCTCCCGACGACTAGCGGGAGGGAAAGAGACCCAGTACTTC. The V call is TRBV9, the J call TRBJ2-5; 14 nucleotides line up with TRBD2. There are 17 residues in the CDR3. Looked up from germline, CDR1 is SGDLS and CDR2 is YYNGEE. Losses at the gene ends were 4 bases for V and 3 bases for J; bases not matched to a gene: 8.

The V and J genes are TRBV5-1 and TRBJ1-1, with D perhaps matching TRBD1 (6 bases). The CDR3 extends over 12 amino acids. Trimming took off 5 bases at V and 7 bases at J, with 12 bases between the two ends. Germline assignment: CDR1 SGHRS and CDR2 YFSETQ. The CDR3 region is CASRRGEFEAFF. As DNA, the CDR3 is TGCGCCAGCAGGAGGGGGGAGTTTGAAGCTTTCTTT.

The V gene is TRBV5-1, the J gene TRBJ2-3; 13 nucleotides align to TRBD2. The CDR3 spans 16 residues. The germline gives CDR1 SGHRS, CDR2 YFSETQ. V shed 4 bases and J 6 bases; nucleotides not matched to a gene: 8. CDR3 loop: CASSGGLAGLVDTQYF. The CDR3 DNA is TGCGCCAGCAGCGGGGGACTAGCGGGACTGGTGGATACGCAGTATTTT.

This clone was recorded once. This rearrangement joins TRBV2 to TRBJ2-1; D is possibly TRBD2 (5 bases). CDR3 size: 11 residues. Per the germline V gene, CDR1 is SNHLY and CDR2 is FYNNEI. V was trimmed by 8 bases and J by 10 bases, leaving 12 bases between them. This chain's CDR3 is CASHMTGEQFF. The DNA of the CDR3 is TGTGCCAGCCACATGACGGGGGAGCAGTTCTTC.

The chain recombines TRBV29-1 with TRBJ1-2; 10 bases match TRBD1. V was clipped by 6 bases and J by 0 bases; unmatched bases: 10. This CDR3 has 16 residues. Germline V CDR1 and CDR2: SQVTM, ANQGSEA. The CDR3 reads CSVSGTGAPSNYGYTF. CDR3 sequence (DNA): TGCAGCGTGTCCGGGACAGGGGCCCCATCTAACTATGGCTACACCTTC.

The genes are TRBV2 and TRBJ2-3; D call uncertain. The CDR3 contains 12 residues. Looked up from germline, CDR1 is SNHLY and CDR2 is FYNNEI. V lost 5 bases, J lost 5 bases, and 8 bases lay in between. The CDR3 is CASSIQRDTQYF. The DNA of the CDR3 is TGTGCCAGCAGTATACAGAGAGATACGCAGTATTTT.

This chain links TRBV11-2 with TRBJ1-1, with 7 nucleotides matching TRBD1. Trimming at V came to 6 bases and at J to 1 base, leaving 8 bases not matched to a gene. CDR1 and CDR2 from the germline V gene are SGHAT and FQNNGV. This CDR3 comprises 15 residues. The CDR3 DNA follows: TGTGCCAGCAGATCAGCGGACAGGACGAACACTGAAGCTTTCTTT. This encodes CASRSADRTNTEAFF.

This clone was detected once. Written as DNA, the CDR3 is TGTGCCAGCAGTTATGGCGGGAGAATTAACAATGAGCAGTTCTTC. Amino acid sequence: CASSYGGRINNEQFF. This rearrangement joins TRBV6-5 to TRBJ2-1, with 7 nucleotides matching TRBD2. Germline values: CDR1 MNHEY, CDR2 SVGAGI. The J segment lost 5 bases and the V segment lost 3 bases, leaving 7 bases of the junction unmatched. The CDR3 has 15 residues.

The chain employs TRBV11-1 and TRBJ2-3; a weak D match, TRBD2 (5 bases). Germline V lookup: CDR1 SGHAT, CDR2 FQDESV (reference sequence). The V end lost 7 bases, the J end lost 1 base, and 12 bases lay between the germline ends. The CDR3 is 14 residues long. CDR3 nucleotides: TGTGCCAGCAAATGGGGTAGCGGCACAGATACGCAGTATTTT. Protein sequence: CASKWGSGTDTQYF.

This sequence joins TRBV11-2 and TRBJ2-7; no reliable D call. The CDR3 spans 12 residues. In germline, CDR1 is SGHAT, CDR2 FQNNGV. The germline V and J ends were trimmed by 5 bases and 11 bases, with 16 bases remaining between them. The CDR3 DNA sequence: TGTGCCAGCAGCGCCTGGGCCCCCATGAAGTACTTC. The encoded protein is CASSAWAPMKYF.